This entry concerns a single T cell receptor beta chain. Its antigen remains undetermined. The record has no base qualities; no much larger clone is one base away. The trial excluded patients who had a history of autoimmune disease or were on systemic immunosuppression. Peripheral blood for TCR sequencing was collected from all dose cohorts at baseline, on cycle 4 day 1, and on cycle 7 day 1. Samples were obtained from an open-label, multicenter, first-in-human phase I dose-escalation trial of ivuxolimab. Adults with locally advanced or metastatic head and neck squamous cell, hepatocellular, melanoma or renal cell carcinoma were enrolled in the trial. CD4+ and CD8+ T cells were sorted separately from peripheral blood before TCR sequencing. For sequencing of the TCRbeta CDR3 region, genomic DNA was extracted from the sorted cells. The immunoSEQ Assay was used to sequence the TCRbeta CDR3 regions. TCRdb holds this immuneACCESS table with in-frame rearrangements only. Some clones are missing; in checked studies, unresolved V genes explain under half, and the rest has no known cause. The sample profile shows tens of thousands of clones; approximately 90% of them were found once. Nearly 25% of the sample rests with the top ten.

These data originate in a study of OX40 agonist ivuxolimab in advanced cancers. The study in broad terms: Ivuxolimab was an agonistic, fully human IgG2 monoclonal antibody directed against OX40 (CD134), a costimulatory receptor. Intravenous ivuxolimab was administered to patients every 2 weeks at six dose levels: 0.01, 0.1, 0.3, 1.5, 3 and 10 mg/kg. Of the roughly 54 dose-escalation patients, hepatocellular carcinoma was present in approximately 20, melanoma in around 15, renal cell carcinoma in 9 and head and neck cancer in 9. In the dose-escalation cohort, more than 80% of patients were male, and the mean age was 60 years with a range of about 20 to 79. Prior anti-PD-1, anti-PD-L1 or anti-CTLA-4 therapy was permitted, and checkpoint inhibitors had been received by 40% to 50% of dose-escalation patients. Partial responses occurred in three dose-escalation patients: two with cutaneous melanoma and one with hepatocellular carcinoma. The point of sequencing TCRbeta in the periphery was to test whether ivuxolimab changed TCR sequence diversity and drove clonal T-cell expansion. The paper describes the monotherapy dose-escalation part (N of about 57 patients) of the phase I trial of ivuxolimab. Overall results and qualifications from the work: Low levels of normalized T-cell clonal expansion were also seen in some nonresponding patients. Partial responders in the 0.1-3.0 mg/kg groups had among the lowest normalized peripheral clonal expansion, especially among CD8+ T cells. Which antigens the clonally expanded peripheral T cells were specific for was not determined. After ivuxolimab, CD8+ T cells had more expanded clones than CD4+ T cells on average. Clonal expansion of both CD4+ and CD8+ blood T cells was observed from baseline to week 6 at doses 0.1 to 3.0 mg/kg.

Here V drops 8 bases and J drops 0 bases, and the junction holds 4 bases not matched to any gene. The CDR3 contains 14 residues, cysteine and phenylalanine counted. The CDR3 DNA has 42 bases and is translated from base 1. For CDR1 and CDR2, the germline V gene lists SNHLY and FYNNEI. The clonotype was recovered from an adult with an advanced solid tumor such as melanoma, head and neck, liver or kidney cancer. The sequencing used CD4+ or CD8+ T cells sorted from blood, collected in a trial of the OX40 agonist ivuxolimab. The chain is made from TRBV2 and TRBJ2-1; TRBD1 fits 7 bases in the junction. Here the CDR3 is given as CASEGASSYNEQFF. In nucleotide form, the sequence is TGTGCCAGCGAGGGGGCCAGCTCCTACAATGAGCAGTTCTTC.